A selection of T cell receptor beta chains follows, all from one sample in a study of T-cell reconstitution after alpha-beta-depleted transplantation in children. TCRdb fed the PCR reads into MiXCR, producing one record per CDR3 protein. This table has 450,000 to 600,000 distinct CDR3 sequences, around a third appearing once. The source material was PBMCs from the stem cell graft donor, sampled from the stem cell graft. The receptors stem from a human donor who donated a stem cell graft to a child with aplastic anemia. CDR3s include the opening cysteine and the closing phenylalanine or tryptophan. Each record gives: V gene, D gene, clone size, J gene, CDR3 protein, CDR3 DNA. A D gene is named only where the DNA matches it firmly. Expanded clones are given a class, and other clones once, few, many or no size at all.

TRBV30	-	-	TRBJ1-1	CAWSTGGKRTEAFF	TGTGCCTGGAGTACGGGGGGGAAACGGACTGAAGCTTTCTTT
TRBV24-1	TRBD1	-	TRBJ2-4	CATSDSGTGKSTDIQYF	TGTGCCACCAGTGATTCTGGGACAGGGAAGTCCACGGACATTCAGTACTTC
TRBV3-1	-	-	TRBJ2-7	CASSRTGTQVPYEQYF	TGTGCCAGCAGCCGAACGGGGACCCAGGTCCCCTACGAGCAGTACTTC
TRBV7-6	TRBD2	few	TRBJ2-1	CASSPAGGVYNEQFF	TGTGCCAGCAGCCCAGCGGGAGGGGTCTACAATGAGCAGTTCTTC
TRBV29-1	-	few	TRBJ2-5	CSSMGAEETQYF	TGCAGCTCCATGGGGGCGGAAGAGACCCAGTACTTC
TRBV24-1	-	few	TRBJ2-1	CATSDQPQGSYNEQFF	TGTGCCACCAGTGACCAACCTCAGGGGTCCTACAATGAGCAGTTCTTC
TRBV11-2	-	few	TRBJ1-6	CASSSHPENSPLHF	TGTGCCAGCAGCTCCCACCCCGAGAATTCACCCCTCCACTTT
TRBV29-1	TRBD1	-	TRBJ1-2	CSVEGTGSYGYTF	TGCAGCGTTGAGGGGACAGGGTCCTATGGCTACACCTTC
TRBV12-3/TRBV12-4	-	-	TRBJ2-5	CASSLDLGRSETQYF	TGTGCCAGCAGTTTAGACCTGGGGAGGTCGGAGACCCAGTACTTC
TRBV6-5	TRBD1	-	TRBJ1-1	CASSYDRDRRRGTEAFF	TGTGCCAGCAGTTACGACCGGGACAGGAGAAGGGGCACTGAAGCTTTCTTT
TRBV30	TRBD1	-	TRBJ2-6	CAWTAWDRVSGANVLTF	TGTGCCTGGACCGCCTGGGACAGGGTCTCTGGGGCCAACGTCCTGACTTTC
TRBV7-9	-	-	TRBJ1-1	CASSFLGVGAEAFF	TGTGCCAGCAGCTTTCTGGGCGTCGGGGCTGAAGCTTTCTTT
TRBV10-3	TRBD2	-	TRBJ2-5	CAIGLADQETQYF	TGTGCCATCGGACTAGCGGATCAAGAGACCCAGTACTTC
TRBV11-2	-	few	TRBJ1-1	CASSLSGLSPEAFF	TGTGCCAGCAGCTTATCGGGGTTATCCCCTGAAGCTTTCTTT
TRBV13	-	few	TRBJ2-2	CASSPLADLTTPNTGELFF	TGTGCCAGCAGCCCCTTAGCGGACCTAACGACTCCGAACACCGGGGAGCTGTTTTTT
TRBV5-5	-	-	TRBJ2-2	CASSIPGNTGELFF	TGTGCCAGCAGCATTCCGGGAAACACCGGGGAGCTGTTTTTT
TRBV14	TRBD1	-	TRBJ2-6	CASSPAGTGGSFSNVLTF	TGTGCCAGCAGCCCAGCCGGGACAGGGGGCTCTTTTTCCAACGTCCTGACTTTC
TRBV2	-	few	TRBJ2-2	CASSETGLRTGELFF	TGTGCCAGCAGCGAAACAGGGCTGCGTACCGGGGAGCTGTTTTTT
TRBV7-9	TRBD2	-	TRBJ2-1	CASSSVGLVTNEQFF	TGTGCCAGCAGCTCCGTGGGACTAGTTACCAATGAGCAGTTCTTC
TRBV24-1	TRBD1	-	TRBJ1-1	CATSDSRTGSTEAFF	TGTGCCACCAGTGATTCCCGGACAGGTTCTACTGAAGCTTTCTTT
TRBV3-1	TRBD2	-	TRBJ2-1	CASSVSGRSRGNEQFF	TGTGCCAGCAGTGTGAGCGGGAGATCCCGTGGCAATGAGCAGTTCTTC
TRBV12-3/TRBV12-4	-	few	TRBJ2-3	CASSNGGSTDTQYF	TGTGCCAGCTCCAATGGAGGGAGCACAGATACGCAGTATTTT
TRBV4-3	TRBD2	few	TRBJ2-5	CASSLGPSTTSGVGETQYF	TGCGCCAGCAGCCTAGGACCGTCAACGACTAGCGGAGTAGGAGAGACCCAGTACTTC
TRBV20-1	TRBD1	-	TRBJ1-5	CSANRGEYGSQPQHF	TGCAGTGCGAACAGGGGCGAGTATGGCAGTCAGCCCCAGCATTTT
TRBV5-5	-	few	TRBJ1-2	CASSLAAEYGYTF	TGTGCCAGCAGCTTGGCGGCAGAATATGGCTACACCTTC
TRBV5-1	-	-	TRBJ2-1	CASSTQAGGSYNEQFF	TGCGCCAGCAGCACTCAAGCGGGTGGGTCCTACAATGAGCAGTTCTTC
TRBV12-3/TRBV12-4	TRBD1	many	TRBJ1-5	CASSKLGQGNQPQHF	TGTGCCAGCAGCAAACTCGGACAGGGCAATCAGCCCCAGCATTTT
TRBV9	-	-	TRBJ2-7	CASSVDGTGAYEQYF	TGTGCCAGCAGCGTAGATGGGACGGGAGCCTACGAGCAGTACTTC
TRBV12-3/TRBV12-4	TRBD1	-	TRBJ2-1	CASSETGERQFF	TGTGCCAGCAGTGAGACAGGGGAACGGCAGTTCTTC
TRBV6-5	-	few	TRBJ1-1	CASSSRQEAFF	TGTGCCAGCAGTTCTAGACAGGAAGCTTTCTTT
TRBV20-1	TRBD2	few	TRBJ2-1	CSARPTSGRINEQFF	TGCAGTGCTAGACCGACTAGCGGGAGGATCAATGAGCAGTTCTTC
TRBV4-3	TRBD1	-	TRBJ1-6	CASSLRDRVSYNSPLHF	TGCGCCAGCAGCCTCCGGGACAGGGTGTCCTATAATTCACCCCTCCACTTT
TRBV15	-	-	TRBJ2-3	CATSRDLAGSGDTQYF	TGTGCCACCAGCAGAGATCTGGCTGGTTCCGGAGATACGCAGTATTTT
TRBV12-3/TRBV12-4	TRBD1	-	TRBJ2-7	CASSPRVTRTGRGYEQYF	TGTGCCAGCAGTCCCCGGGTGACTAGGACAGGGAGAGGCTACGAGCAGTACTTC
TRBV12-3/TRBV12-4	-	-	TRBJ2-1	CASSSGAYSYNEQFF	TGTGCCAGCAGTTCTGGGGCCTACTCCTACAATGAGCAGTTCTTC
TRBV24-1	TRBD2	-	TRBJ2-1	CATSDKTSGDYNEQFF	TGTGCCACCAGTGATAAGACTAGCGGGGATTACAATGAGCAGTTCTTC
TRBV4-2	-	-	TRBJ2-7	CASSQDRQGPYEQYF	TGTGCCAGCAGCCAAGATCGGCAGGGACCCTACGAGCAGTACTTC
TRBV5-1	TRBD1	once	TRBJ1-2	CASSLSGGENSYTF	TGCGCCAGCAGCTTGTCAGGGGGCGAAAATAGCTACACCTTC
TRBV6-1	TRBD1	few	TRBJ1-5	CASGEGGLNQPQHF	TGTGCCAGCGGGGAAGGGGGCCTCAATCAGCCCCAGCATTTT
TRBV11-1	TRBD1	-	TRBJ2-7	CASSWKQGNYEQYF	TGTGCCAGCAGCTGGAAACAGGGGAACTACGAGCAGTACTTC
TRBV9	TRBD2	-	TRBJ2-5	CASSVDNSGKETQYF	TGTGCCAGCAGCGTAGACAATAGCGGGAAAGAGACCCAGTACTTC
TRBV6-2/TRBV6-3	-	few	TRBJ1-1	CASSYKGSEAFF	TGTGCCAGCAGTTATAAGGGAAGTGAAGCTTTCTTT
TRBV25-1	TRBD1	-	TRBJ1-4	CASSVTRTGPEKLFF	TGTGCCAGCAGTGTTACCCGGACAGGACCTGAAAAACTGTTTTTT
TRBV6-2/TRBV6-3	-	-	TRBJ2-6	CASSYEGTGANVLTF	TGTGCCAGCAGTTACGAGGGCACTGGGGCCAACGTCCTGACTTTC
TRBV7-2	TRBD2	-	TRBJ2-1	CASSKIAGVNDEQFF	TGTGCCAGCAGCAAAATAGCGGGAGTTAATGATGAGCAGTTCTTC
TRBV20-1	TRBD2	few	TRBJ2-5	CSAMDPSGSSQYF	TGCAGTGCCATGGATCCTAGCGGGAGCTCCCAGTACTTC
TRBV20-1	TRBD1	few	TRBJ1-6	CSAPDRGGSPLHF	TGCAGTGCTCCGGACAGGGGTGGATCACCCCTCCACTTT
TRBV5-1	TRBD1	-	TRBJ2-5	CASSWAGQVEETQYF	TGCGCCAGCAGCTGGGCGGGACAGGTGGAAGAGACCCAGTACTTC
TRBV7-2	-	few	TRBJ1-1	CASSPQGIWTEAFF	TGTGCCAGCAGCCCCCAGGGCATTTGGACTGAAGCTTTCTTT
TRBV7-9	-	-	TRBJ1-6	CASSLMGTTNSPLHF	TGTGCCAGCAGCTTAATGGGGACAACAAATTCACCCCTCCACTTT
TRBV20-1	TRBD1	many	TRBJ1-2	CSASLTGDYGYTF	TGCAGTGCGTCACTGACAGGGGACTATGGCTACACCTTC
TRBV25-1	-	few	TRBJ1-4	CASSEYESGEKLFF	TGTGCCAGCAGTGAATATGAGTCAGGTGAAAAACTGTTTTTT
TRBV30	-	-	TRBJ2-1	CAGLSGSSSYNEQFF	TGTGCCGGGCTCTCGGGCTCCAGCTCCTACAATGAGCAGTTCTTC
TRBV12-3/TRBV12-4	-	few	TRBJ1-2	CASTAYYGYTF	TGTGCCAGCACGGCGTACTATGGCTACACCTTC
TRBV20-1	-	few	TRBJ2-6	CSASGDGGSGANVLTF	TGCAGTGCTAGTGGGGACGGGGGTTCTGGGGCCAACGTCCTGACTTTC